The next 10 T cell receptor beta chains were all read from a single sample in a study of response to subunit inactivated influenza vaccine. Each CDR3 protein gets one entry after TCRdb re-called the RT-PCR reads with MiXCR. The table lists about 480,000 distinct CDR3 sequences, 10% to 15% of them singletons. The sequencing used PBMCs from blood, collected roughly 46 days after vaccination. All receptors derive from a man in his fifties or sixties who received an inactivated influenza vaccine.

The chain employs TRBV20-1 and TRBJ2-5; 11 bases match TRBD2. Germline-derived CDR1 and CDR2 are DFQATT and SNEGSKA (reference sequence). Unmatched junction bases numbered 7, after V lost 3 bases and J lost 4 bases. The CDR3 spans 15 residues. CDR3 nucleotides: TGCAGTGCTAGCACCGGGACTAGCGGAAGAGAGACCCAGTACTTC. It encodes CSASTGTSGRETQYF.

This clonotype turned up a few times. This sequence joins TRBV3-1 and TRBJ2-3; D unresolved. CDR1 and CDR2 from the germline V gene are LGHDT and YNNKEL (reference sequence). The CDR3 consists of 15 residues. The germline V and J ends were trimmed by 1 base and 2 bases, with 10 bases remaining between them. CDR3 DNA: TGTGCCAGCAGCCAAGTGGGATCGTACACAGATACGCAGTATTTT. It specifies CASSQVGSYTDTQYF.

The chain recombines TRBV12-3 or TRBV12-4 with TRBJ2-2; tentatively, D is TRBD2 (6 bases). The V end was cut by 4 bases, the J end by 2 bases, with 11 bases between. The CDR3 spans 15 residues. The CDR3 is CASSSSAFNTGELFF. CDR3 nucleotide sequence: TGTGCCAGCAGTTCTAGCGCCTTCAACACCGGGGAGCTGTTTTTT.

In this sample, this clonotype turned up a few times. The rearrangement uses TRBV20-1 and TRBJ1-4; 7 bases match TRBD1. From germline, CDR1 is DFQATT and CDR2 SNEGSKA (reference sequence). Unmatched junction bases numbered 11, after V lost 5 bases and J lost 5 bases. This CDR3 region has 15 residues. This CDR3 is CSAPARDRGNEKLFF. The CDR3 DNA reads TGCAGTGCTCCGGCTCGGGACAGAGGAAATGAAAAACTGTTTTTT.

The J gene is TRBJ2-7, the V gene TRBV11-2; TRBD1 agrees at 11 bases. CDR3 length: 18 amino acids. V was clipped by 2 bases and J by 1 base; unmatched bases: 10. Germline assignment: CDR1 SGHAT and CDR2 FQNNGV. The CDR3 region is CASSLLGGTGGLSYEQYF. CDR3 bases: TGTGCCAGCAGCTTATTGGGAGGGACAGGGGGATTGTCCTACGAGCAGTACTTC.

The sample holds a few counts of this clonotype. The chain recombines TRBV9 with TRBJ2-1; 10 nucleotides align to TRBD1. The CDR3 consists of 16 residues. Looked up from germline, CDR1 is SGDLS and CDR2 is YYNGEE. J was trimmed by 7 bases and V by 4 bases; bases with no gene match: 11. DNA for the CDR3: TGTGCCAGCAGCCCTCGACAGGGGGCTGGTTTAAATGAGCAGTTCTTC. This encodes CASSPRQGAGLNEQFF.

This clonotype has just a few counts. The chain has TRBV6-1 and TRBJ2-5, with D tentatively TRBD1 (6 bases). Trimming took off 6 bases at V and 2 bases at J, with 16 bases between the two ends. Germline V CDR1 and CDR2: MNHNS, SASEGT. The CDR3 spans 15 residues. This CDR3 reads CASSQEGVAQETQYF. The DNA for the CDR3 is TGTGCCAGCAGCCAAGAGGGGGTGGCGCAAGAGACCCAGTACTTC.

This chain joins TRBV20-1 and TRBJ1-4; TRBD1 aligns across 9 bases. The CDR3 covers 15 residues. With V trimmed by 3 bases and J by 5 bases, 7 bases remained unmatched. CDR1 is DFQATT, CDR2 SNEGSKA, per germline (reference sequence). CDR3 protein: CSASATGGRNEKLFF. The CDR3 nucleotides are TGCAGTGCTAGTGCGACAGGGGGTCGAAATGAAAAACTGTTTTTT.

This chain uses TRBV20-1 with TRBJ2-7; tentative D call: TRBD1 (6 bases). Trimming left V 6 bases short and J 0 bases short, with 12 bases between. The CDR3 extends over 13 amino acids. In germline, CDR1 is DFQATT, CDR2 SNEGSKA (reference sequence). CDR3 sequence (DNA): TGCAGTGCAGAATACAGGGTCTCCTACGAGCAGTACTTC. Translation: CSAEYRVSYEQYF.

V is TRBV5-5 and J is TRBJ2-2; tentative D call: TRBD2 (6 bases). CDR1 SGHKS and CDR2 YYEKEE come from the germline V gene (reference sequence). The CDR3 length is 17 residues. The germline V and J ends were trimmed by 3 bases and 8 bases, with 23 bases remaining between them. The CDR3 DNA sequence: TGTGCCAGCAGCTCGGGGACTTACGTACCCCCTGGGGGGGAGCTGTTTTTT. It is translated as CASSSGTYVPPGGELFF.